The 5 T cell receptor beta chains below were found in one sample sequenced in a study of cytomegalovirus exposure and HLA in healthy donors. Primers: 60 Vbeta forward and 13 Jbeta reverse. TCRdb's table, derived via immunoSEQ multiplex PCR, lists solely in-frame clones and lacks some. The sample has some 120,000 clones; 74% are singletons. The sequencing input was PBMCs. These receptors were collected from a middle-aged man in good health and CMV-seropositive.

V and J are TRBV27 and TRBJ1-1; weak D call: TRBD1 (5 bases). The CDR3 is 14 amino acids. In germline, CDR1 is MNHEY, CDR2 SMNVEV (reference sequence). V gave up 0 bases and J gave up 5 bases, with 10 bases separating them. For the CDR3, the DNA is TGTGCCAGCAGTTTATCATCAGGGCCGACTGAAGCTTTCTTT. Amino acid sequence: CASSLSSGPTEAFF.

The chain carries TRBV7-9 and TRBJ2-7, with a possible D match to TRBD2 (5 bases). Trimming took off 4 bases at V and 0 bases at J, with 13 bases between the two ends. Germline V gene sequence: CDR1 SEHNR, CDR2 FQNEAQ (reference sequence). The CDR3 consists of 15 residues. The chain's CDR3 is CASSSPGGRSYEQYF. CDR3 DNA sequence: TGTGCCAGCAGCTCTCCGGGCGGGCGCTCCTACGAGCAGTACTTC.

The chain links TRBV7-2 to TRBJ1-5; a weak D match, TRBD1 (6 bases). V lost 1 base and J 1 base, leaving 14 bases between the germline ends. This CDR3 has 17 amino acids. Per germline, CDR1 SGHTA and CDR2 FQGNSA. CDR3 region: CASSLVGGQVSNQPQHF. The CDR3 nucleotides read TGTGCCAGCAGCTTAGTGGGGGGGCAGGTGAGCAATCAGCCCCAGCATTTT. The full variable domain, completed using reference TRBV7-2 and TRBJ1-5, is GAGVSQSPSNKVTEKGKDVELRCDPISGHTALYWYRQSLGQGLEFLIYFQGNSAPDKSGLPSDRFSAERTGGSVSTLTIQRTQQEDSAVYLCASSLVGGQVSNQPQHFGDGTRLSIL.

The chain carries TRBV28 and TRBJ1-1; 7 bases align to TRBD1. The trim removed 10 bases at V and 2 bases at J, leaving 19 bases unmatched. Germline V gene data show CDR1 as MDHEN and CDR2 as SYDVKM. CDR3 length equals 17 residues. CDR3 nucleotide sequence: TGTGCCACCCTAGGTTGGGAACAGGGGAAGGGAAACACTGAAGCTTTCTTT. This sequence encodes CATLGWEQGKGNTEAFF.

This clone turned up a few times. The CDR3 here is CASSLGLSNEKLFF. For the CDR3, the DNA is TGTGCCAGCAGCTTGGGACTCAGTAATGAAAAACTGTTTTTT. V is TRBV5-4 and J is TRBJ1-4; D remains ambiguous. Germline loops: CDR1 SGHNT, CDR2 YYREEE (reference sequence). The ends were cut back, 0 bases at V and 4 bases at J, with 7 bases in the middle. The CDR3 extends over 14 amino acids.